Below, one TCR beta chain is given with its context. Its target is unknown. The data stem from a study of shared clonotypes between healthy human individuals. Study-level findings and limits: The expectation was that sequencing depth would affect clonotype sharing among donors.

The CDR3 spans 16 residues. CDR1 and CDR2 (germline): LGHNA, YSLEER. Trimming took 0 bases from V and 8 from J, leaving 17 bases between them. The repertoire was sequenced with immunoSEQ multiplex PCR; TCRdb's copy has only in-frame clones and lacks some. The sample lists about 2,200,000 clones, roughly 91% seen once, with 1.7% in the top ten. Naive CD8 isolation took CD45RO-negative cells positively selected for CCR7 and excluded terminally differentiated effector memory CD45RA+ cells. The sequencing input was naive CD8+ T cells from PBMCs. The rearrangement uses TRBV4-3 and TRBJ2-1; D might be TRBD1 (5 bases). The receptor was derived from a man aged 18 to 30 in good health. Some clones in this sample may be carry-over from other donors' samples. This CDR3 is CASSQDPGREGHEQFF. The CDR3 DNA sequence: TGCGCCAGCAGCCAAGATCCCGGCAGGGAAGGCCATGAGCAGTTCTTC.